The entry below gives a single TCR beta chain sequence along with its context. The antigen is undetermined. The data are from a study of cytomegalovirus exposure and HLA in healthy donors. The study's findings and limits: CMV antigen specificity was confirmed in vitro for three CMV-associated chains.

Trimming shortened V by 3 bases and J by 6 bases, and 3 bases separated the two germline ends. Looked up from germline, CDR1 is SNHLY and CDR2 is FYNNEI. The CDR3 sequence is 12 residues long. Using immunoSEQ multiplex PCR, the repertoire was profiled, and TCRdb retains in-frame clones only, with some absent. Here the sample spans some 65,000 clones, 85% to 95% being singletons. The sequencing input was PBMCs. The rearrangement joins TRBV2 to TRBJ1-6; D is unresolved. The origin of this receptor is a man younger than 30 in good health and CMV-seropositive. CDR3 bases: TGTGCCAGCAGTGATAGTAATTCACCCCTCCACTTT. Protein: CASSDSNSPLHF.